This T cell receptor (beta chain) was profiled in a study of blood T cell repertoires in COVID-19. Measured with immunoSEQ multiplex PCR; TCRdb has only the in-frame clones, and not every one. Of roughly 80,000 clones listed, approximately 82% are singletons. The germline gives CDR1 SNHLY, CDR2 FYNNEI. The junction had 8 bases not matched to a gene; V was cut back by 6 bases and J by 5 bases. The CDR3 totals 15 residues. This rearrangement joins TRBV2 to TRBJ1-5; 9 nucleotides agree with TRBD1. This TCR was sampled from a human donor in a cohort sampled during active COVID-19. Sequenced input: peripheral blood. CDR3 sequence reads: CASSTGTGSYQPQHF. The CDR3 coding sequence is TGTGCCAGCAGCACCGGGACAGGGTCATATCAGCCCCAGCATTTT.